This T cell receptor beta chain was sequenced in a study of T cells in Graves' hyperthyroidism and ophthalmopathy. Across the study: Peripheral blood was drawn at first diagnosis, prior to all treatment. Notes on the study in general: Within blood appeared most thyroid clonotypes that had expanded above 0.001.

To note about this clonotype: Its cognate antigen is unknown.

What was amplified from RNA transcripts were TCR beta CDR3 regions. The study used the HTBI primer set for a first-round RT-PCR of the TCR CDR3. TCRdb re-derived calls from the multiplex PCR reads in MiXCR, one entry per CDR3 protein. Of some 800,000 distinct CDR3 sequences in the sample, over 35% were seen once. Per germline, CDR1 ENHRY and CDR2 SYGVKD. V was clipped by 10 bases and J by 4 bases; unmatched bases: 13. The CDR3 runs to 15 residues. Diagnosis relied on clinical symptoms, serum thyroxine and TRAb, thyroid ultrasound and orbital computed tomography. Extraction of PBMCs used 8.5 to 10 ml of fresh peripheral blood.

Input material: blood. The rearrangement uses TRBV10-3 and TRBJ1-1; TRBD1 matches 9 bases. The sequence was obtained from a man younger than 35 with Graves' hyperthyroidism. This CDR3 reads CATGTGRELRTEAFF. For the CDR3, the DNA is TGTGCCACCGGGACAGGGCGGGAACTTCGCACTGAAGCTTTCTTT.